Listed below are T cell receptor beta chains from one sample, sequenced in a study of T cell repertoires in cytomegalovirus infection. Each CDR3 protein is one row after TCRdb ran MiXCR on the reads. This table has a few hundred thousand distinct CDR3 sequences, around 9.5% appearing once. The sample was PBMCs. These receptor sequences come from a human donor in good health (CMV status not recorded). Some clones in this sample may be carry-over from other donors' samples. Each CDR3 is given with its conserved first and last residue. D genes are given only for firm matches. Expanded clones are given a class, and other clones once, few, many or no size at all.

TRBD1	many	TRBJ1-2	TRBV12-3/TRBV12-4	CASRPQTGRYGYTF	TGTGCCAGCAGGCCTCAGACAGGGCGCTATGGCTACACCTTC
TRBD2	many	TRBJ2-3	TRBV6-6	CASHTSGGGDTQYF	TGTGCCAGCCATACTAGCGGTGGAGGGGATACGCAGTATTTT
TRBD1	few	TRBJ1-2	TRBV28	CASSTSGLDRVVGYTF	TGTGCCAGCAGCACATCCGGATTGGACAGGGTAGTTGGCTACACCTTC
.	many	TRBJ1-3	TRBV7-6	CASRSTDSGNTIYF	TGTGCCAGCAGGTCTACCGACTCTGGAAACACCATATATTTT
.	.	TRBJ2-5	TRBV19	CASSMVVMGSLSQETQYF	TGTGCCAGTAGTATGGTAGTGATGGGCAGCCTGAGCCAAGAGACCCAGTACTTC
.	few	TRBJ2-2	TRBV11-3	CASSLSYGELFF	TGTGCCAGCAGCTTATCTTACGGGGAGCTGTTTTTT
.	many	TRBJ2-7	TRBV7-3	CASSLAPQAYEQYF	TGTGCCAGCAGCTTAGCACCTCAGGCCTACGAGCAGTACTTC
TRBD1	few	TRBJ2-5	TRBV5-1	CASSLEGTGFGETQYF	TGCGCCAGCAGCTTGGAGGGGACAGGCTTCGGAGAGACCCAGTACTTC
.	.	TRBJ2-3	TRBV7-2	CASSLDGTQYF	TGTGCCAGCAGCTTAGATGGTACGCAGTATTTT
.	few	TRBJ1-2	TRBV12-3/TRBV12-4	CASRATGRGYTF	TGTGCCAGCAGGGCGACAGGTCGGGGCTACACCTTC
TRBD2	few	TRBJ2-7	TRBV28	CASGAGGVYEQYF	TGTGCCAGCGGTGCGGGAGGCGTCTACGAGCAGTACTTC
TRBD2	many	TRBJ2-1	TRBV7-3	CASSLSSGRADEQFF	TGTGCCAGCAGCCTCTCTAGCGGGAGGGCCGATGAGCAGTTCTTC
.	many	TRBJ2-7	TRBV7-9	CASSFRRGGNDEQYF	TGTGCCAGCAGCTTCCGCAGGGGGGGCAACGACGAGCAGTACTTC
.	few	TRBJ2-5	TRBV20-1	CSASVETQYF	TGCAGTGCATCAGTGGAGACCCAGTACTTC
.	few	TRBJ1-1	TRBV25-1	CASSEIGTLTEAFF	TGTGCCAGCAGTGAAATCGGGACTCTCACTGAAGCTTTCTTT
.	many	TRBJ1-2	TRBV20-1	CSARQPSNYGYTF	TGCAGTGCGAGACAGCCCTCTAACTATGGCTACACCTTC
.	few	TRBJ2-7	TRBV20-1	CSAGRDAGEYF	TGCAGTGCTGGGCGGGACGCCGGGGAGTACTTC
.	many	TRBJ2-3	TRBV4-2	CASSQEGEQGTYF	TGTGCCAGCAGCCAAGAAGGCGAGCAGGGAACCTATTTT
TRBD1	.	TRBJ2-4	TRBV6-2/TRBV6-3	CASSYTPHRGELQYF	TGTGCCAGCAGCTATACCCCTCACAGGGGCGAACTACAGTACTTC